Included here is one TCR beta chain sequence, with context. The V segment lost 6 bases and the J segment 5 bases; nucleotides outside the gene matches: 3. This CDR3 region has 12 residues. Germline V CDR1 and CDR2: MNHEY, SVGAGI. This specimen comes from a study of blood T cell repertoires in COVID-19. Profiling relied on immunoSEQ multiplex PCR, and the TCRdb table lists in-frame clones only, not all of them. The sample has about 320,000 clones, over 90% seen once. The source material was PBMCs or T cells enriched from blood (not recorded which). This chain uses TRBV6-5 with TRBJ2-5; 7 bases agree with TRBD1. The receptor's source is a woman aged 25 to 39 who had been exposed to COVID-19. CDR3 loop: CASSSRGETQYF. The CDR3 DNA reads TGTGCCAGCAGCTCCAGGGGGGAGACCCAGTACTTC.